These 8 T cell receptor beta chains were all obtained from the same sample, sequenced in a study of cytomegalovirus exposure and HLA in healthy donors. Use of 60 Vbeta and 13 Jbeta primers characterized the PCR. Some clones are missing from TCRdb's copy, which holds only in-frame ones; the method was immunoSEQ multiplex PCR. In the table there are about 79,000 clones, 60% to 80% of which are singletons. Sequencing used PBMCs. The source is a man aged 60-69 years in good health and CMV-seronegative.

This chain links TRBV6-1 with TRBJ2-5; D uncertain. The CDR3 totals 13 residues. Germline CDR1 MNHNS, CDR2 SASEGT. The V end lost 7 bases, the J end lost 4 bases, and 13 bases lay between the germline ends. In DNA, the CDR3 is TGTGCCAGCACCATGGCAGTACGAGAGACCCAGTACTTC. It translates to CASTMAVRETQYF.

The gene calls are TRBV6-1 and TRBJ2-7; 8 nucleotides line up with TRBD1. This CDR3 comprises 14 residues. Germline trimming cut 6 bases from V and 2 bases from J; bases unmatched to any gene: 6. The V gene's germline CDR1 is MNHNS and CDR2 SASEGT. CDR3 protein: CASSVDRDAYEQYF. In nucleotides, the CDR3 is TGTGCCAGCAGCGTGGACAGGGACGCCTACGAGCAGTACTTC.

The chain recombines TRBV5-1 with TRBJ2-7; 10 bases are a match to TRBD2. The V gene end was trimmed by 2 bases and the J gene end by 5 bases; junction bases not matched to a gene: 7. The germline V gene encodes CDR1 SGHRS and CDR2 YFSETQ. The CDR3 is 15 residues long. This chain's CDR3 is CASSLLAGSIHEQYF. CDR3 in DNA: TGCGCCAGCAGCTTACTAGCGGGATCGATCCACGAGCAGTACTTC.

V gene TRBV11-2 combines with J gene TRBJ2-3; 8 nucleotides match TRBD2. Germline CDR1 is SGHAT and CDR2 is FQNNGV. V lost 8 bases to trimming and J lost 2 bases; unmatched junction nucleotides: 15. This CDR3 spans 17 amino acids. The CDR3 reads CASLPSGRAGYTDTQYF. As DNA, the CDR3 is TGTGCCAGCCTCCCCTCCGGGAGGGCGGGGTACACAGATACGCAGTATTTT.

This chain links TRBV19 with TRBJ1-5, with a possible D match to TRBD1 (6 bases). Germline V gene data show CDR1 as LNHDA and CDR2 as SQIVND (reference sequence). The V end was cut by 4 bases, the J end by 4 bases, with 11 bases between. CDR3 length: 14 residues. The CDR3 here is CASSRQVGNQPQHF. The CDR3, as DNA: TGTGCCAGTAGTAGACAGGTGGGGAATCAGCCCCAGCATTTT.

This clone was seen once. This chain uses TRBV5-1 with TRBJ1-1; 9 nucleotides agree with TRBD1. V gave up 7 bases and J gave up 5 bases; unmatched junction bases: 12. The CDR3 is 15 amino acids. CDR1 and CDR2 (germline): SGHRS, YFSETQ. This chain's CDR3 is CASAIGQGFVTEAFF. For the CDR3, the DNA is TGCGCCAGCGCCATAGGACAGGGGTTTGTAACTGAAGCTTTCTTT.

CDR3 loop: CASSLGQGRETQYF. The CDR3, as DNA: TGTGCCAGCAGCCTAGGACAGGGTCGAGAGACCCAGTACTTC. This sequence joins TRBV6-1 and TRBJ2-5; 8 positions match TRBD1. CDR1 is MNHNS, CDR2 SASEGT, per germline. V lost 6 bases and J lost 4; bases outside the gene matches: 7. The CDR3 runs 14 residues.

This chain joins TRBV9 and TRBJ2-7; tentative D call: TRBD2 (5 bases). V was pared by 0 bases and J by 2 bases, with 12 bases between. This CDR3 contains 15 residues. CDR1 SGDLS and CDR2 YYNGEE come from the germline V gene. The CDR3 here is CASSVGRVSPYEQYF. The CDR3 coding sequence is TGTGCCAGCAGCGTAGGGCGGGTGAGTCCCTACGAGCAGTACTTC. Full variable domain (outside the CDR3, taken from reference TRBV9 and TRBJ2-7): DSGVTQTPKHLITATGQRVTLRCSPRSGDLSVYWYQQSLDQGLQFLIQYYNGEERAKGNILERFSAQQFPDLHSELNLSSLELGDSALYFCASSVGRVSPYEQYFGPGTRLTVT.